This T cell receptor beta chain was profiled in a study of blood T cell repertoires in COVID-19. In germline, CDR1 is SNHLY, CDR2 FYNNEI. The CDR3 is made up of 14 amino acids. V gave up 6 bases and J gave up 3 bases, with 11 bases separating them. This clone has only one observation. Sequencing was performed with immunoSEQ multiplex PCR; in TCRdb, only in-frame clones are kept and a portion is missing. This sample carries hundreds of thousands of clones, 80% to 90% of them seen once, and the ten largest clones take under 1.5%. The chain combines TRBV2 with TRBJ2-2; tentative D call: TRBD2 (6 bases). This clonotype was obtained from a woman aged 25 to 39 with active or convalescent COVID-19. Sequenced material: peripheral blood. In nucleotides, the CDR3 is TGTGCCAGCAGCCGGGACTTTTACACCGGGGAGCTGTTTTTT. Residues: CASSRDFYTGELFF.